The present T cell receptor (beta chain) was sequenced within a study of blood T cell repertoires in COVID-19. TCRdb keeps only in-frame clones here, not all; method: immunoSEQ multiplex PCR. The data show roughly 170,000 clones, approximately 87% seen once. About this clone: At one end, the junction sequence differs from germline, possibly due to a read error.

This CDR3 is 11 amino acids long. The V gene's germline CDR1 is SGHTA and CDR2 FQGNSA. This receptor was taken from a woman aged 18-29 years who had recovered from COVID-19. Material for sequencing was peripheral blood. This rearrangement joins TRBV7-2 to TRBJ2-1; D not certain. CDR3 amino acids: CASSSYYEQFF. The CDR3 DNA sequence: TGTGCCAGCAGCTCCTACTATGAGCAGTTCTTC.